This T cell receptor beta chain is from a study of CD8+ T cells in alopecia areata. Extraction and reverse transcription of RNA yielded cDNA as the sequencing template. Libraries were prepared by immunoSEQ multiplex PCR; TCRdb keeps only in-frame clonotypes and omits some of them. The table has around 200,000 clones, about 60% seen once; the top ten hold roughly 12%. Germline CDR1 is SGHVS and CDR2 is FNYEAQ. The CDR3 covers 16 residues. Trimming removed 3 bases from V and 0 bases from J, with 9 bases in between. The sample's treatment: oral pan-JAK inhibitor, 5-10 mg twice daily. Study-level findings and limits: Scalp clonality, together with expanded CD8+ clones among the top 100, fell significantly with tofacitinib.

Regarding this clone: Antigen specificity is unknown.

The TCR originated in a human donor with alopecia areata. V gene TRBV7-6 combines with J gene TRBJ1-6; D call uncertain. Sequenced material: CD8+ T cells sorted from blood, taken at week 24, from a patient treated with tofacitinib. CDR3 sequence reads: CASSLTVSSYNSPLHF. Written as DNA, the CDR3 is TGTGCCAGCAGCTTGACTGTGAGCTCCTATAATTCACCCCTCCACTTT.